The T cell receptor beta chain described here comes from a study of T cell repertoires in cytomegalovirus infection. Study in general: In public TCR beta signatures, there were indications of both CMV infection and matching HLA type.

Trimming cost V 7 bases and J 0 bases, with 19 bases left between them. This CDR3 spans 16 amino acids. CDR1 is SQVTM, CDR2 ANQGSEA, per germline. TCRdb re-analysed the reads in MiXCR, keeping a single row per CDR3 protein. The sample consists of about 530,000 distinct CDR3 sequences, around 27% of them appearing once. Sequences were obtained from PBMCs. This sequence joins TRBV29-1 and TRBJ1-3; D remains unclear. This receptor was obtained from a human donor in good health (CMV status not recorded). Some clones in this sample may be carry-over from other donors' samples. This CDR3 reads CSAKLAGPFSGNTIYF. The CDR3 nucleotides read TGCAGCGCAAAGTTGGCAGGACCCTTCTCTGGAAACACCATATATTTT.